These T cell receptor beta chains were read from a single sample in a study of T-cell reconstitution after alpha-beta-depleted transplantation in children. TCRdb re-called the PCR reads with MiXCR, one entry per CDR3 protein. Of nearly 550,000 distinct CDR3 sequences detected, approximately 20% appear once; the ten largest clones hold roughly 3.3%. Specimen: PBMCs from the stem cell graft donor, collected from the stem cell graft. Every receptor here comes from a human donor who donated a stem cell graft to a child with acute lymphoblastic leukemia. Both conserved end residues are trimmed from each CDR3. Only some rows state a clone size, as once, few, many or a class for expanded clones.

ASRGGPSYGYT | TRBJ1-2 | TRBV12-3/TRBV12-4 | few
ASSERGAANTGELF | TRBJ2-2 | TRBV2 | -
ASSPGGAGGYEQY | TRBJ2-7 | TRBV9 | few
ASSESSGRNSEQF | TRBJ2-1 | TRBV10-1 | few
ASSFDRAQETQY | TRBJ2-5 | TRBV7-2 | few
SARDWESGATNEKLF | TRBJ1-4 | TRBV20-1 | -
ASSESIGESHEQF | TRBJ2-1 | TRBV6-1 | many
ASSLEGLSTDTQY | TRBJ2-3 | TRBV13 | few
ASSQDEASGRYYEQY | TRBJ2-7 | TRBV4-1 | few
ASSSTGGGEQY | TRBJ2-7 | TRBV7-3 | few
ASSSLTGDTEAF | TRBJ1-1 | TRBV7-9 | few
ASSIGTSVYNEQF | TRBJ2-1 | TRBV5-1 | few
ATRTSWINEQF | TRBJ2-1 | TRBV5-6 | -
ASLARYNEQF | TRBJ2-1 | TRBV2 | few
ASRQVTLQETQY | TRBJ2-5 | TRBV4-1 | -
ASSFRQVRGDTQY | TRBJ2-3 | TRBV5-5 | few
ASTPSDPPFSYEQY | TRBJ2-7 | TRBV23-1 | -
ASSQGRWTSGRRQQY | TRBJ2-7 | TRBV3-1 | few
ASSYPLWTGRNTEAF | TRBJ1-1 | TRBV12-3/TRBV12-4 | -
ASSQGPGPNTEAF | TRBJ1-1 | TRBV4-1 | -
ASSLGSGPQETQY | TRBJ2-5 | TRBV5-1 | few
ASSPWDRGPTDTQY | TRBJ2-3 | TRBV7-9 | -
ASSPGLAGDPYYNEQF | TRBJ2-1 | TRBV9 | few
ASSQLAGGHMYNEQF | TRBJ2-1 | TRBV4-1 | few
ASSLRLAGGAETQY | TRBJ2-5 | TRBV5-1 | many
ASSFQRGNEQF | TRBJ2-1 | TRBV5-1 | once
ASIPVGYQETQY | TRBJ2-5 | TRBV27 | few
ASSWGLGTTDTQY | TRBJ2-3 | TRBV12-3/TRBV12-4 | -
ASSEGLAVTYEQY | TRBJ2-7 | TRBV6-1 | many
ASSPRARGSYTGELF | TRBJ2-2 | TRBV12-3/TRBV12-4 | few
SARDLGGQDTEAF | TRBJ1-1 | TRBV20-1 | many
SVEGLSTEAF | TRBJ1-1 | TRBV29-1 | few
ASTQSPSGANVLT | TRBJ2-6 | TRBV5-1 | -
ASSWGEGYNEQF | TRBJ2-1 | TRBV19 | -
ASSWTSRGNEQF | TRBJ2-1 | TRBV5-1 | few
ASSRTSGRASGETQY | TRBJ2-5 | TRBV5-1 | few
ASSGPRETQY | TRBJ2-5 | TRBV25-1 | -
SVEVQGLYEGYT | TRBJ1-2 | TRBV29-1 | -
ASAGTGSHEQY | TRBJ2-7 | TRBV10-2 | few
SVGLAGYKDTQY | TRBJ2-3 | TRBV29-1 | -
ASSQITGQETQY | TRBJ2-5 | TRBV18 | few
SARQSGAVVETQY | TRBJ2-5 | TRBV20-1 | -
ASSQVVNEQY | TRBJ2-7 | TRBV3-1 | few
ATSETGTGDGYT | TRBJ1-2 | TRBV24-1 | once
ASSQDGGAAGETQY | TRBJ2-5 | TRBV4-1 | few
ASSLVGGPTDTQY | TRBJ2-3 | TRBV12-3/TRBV12-4 | few
ASSYSPQSNYGYT | TRBJ1-2 | TRBV6-5 | few
ASSLVRQGVTGELF | TRBJ2-2 | TRBV11-2 | few
ASRRTAQGRSSYNEQF | TRBJ2-1 | TRBV5-1 | few
ASSQDLRTRKY | TRBJ2-7 | TRBV4-1 | -
ASIRDRGRETQY | TRBJ2-5 | TRBV7-9 | -
ASSPWEADGYT | TRBJ1-2 | TRBV6-1 | few
ASSLSRWGLDSPLH | TRBJ1-6 | TRBV7-8 | -
ASSLPWVGGLDTQY | TRBJ2-3 | TRBV4-1 | -
ASSPRNGRENTEAF | TRBJ1-1 | TRBV18 | -
SARLSGTAGGYT | TRBJ1-2 | TRBV20-1 | many
ASRRTVSNQPQH | TRBJ1-5 | TRBV6-1 | -
SARWIRRDQPQH | TRBJ1-5 | TRBV20-1 | -
ATRTRDYNEQF | TRBJ2-1 | TRBV6-2/TRBV6-3 | -